The T cell receptor (beta chain) under discussion was sequenced for a study of blood T cell repertoires in COVID-19. On the study more broadly: COVID-19 samples from acute and convalescent phases originated in the United States, Italy and Spain. From T cells, B-cell-depleted T cells, or PBMCs came the material, which was cDNA or gDNA.

Adults between about 18 and 95 years of age took part from about two dozen US areas. Membership in each cohort depended on participant-reported clinical history. CDR3 size: 14 residues. With 6 bases removed from V and 3 bases from J, the gap between germline ends came to 14 bases. The germline gives CDR1 KGHSH, CDR2 LQKENI. TCRdb's copy holds only in-frame clones and misses some; the assay was immunoSEQ multiplex PCR. Of 120,000 to 150,000 clones in the sample, approximately 84% were seen once. Sequenced material: PBMCs or T cells enriched from blood (not recorded which). This chain joins TRBV18 and TRBJ2-5, with a possible D match to TRBD2 (5 bases). The receptor was isolated from a woman aged 45-60 years with acute COVID-19. CDR3 sequence (DNA): TGTGCCAGCTCCGTACTAGACTCTAAAGAGACCCAGTACTTC. Protein: CASSVLDSKETQYF. Full variable domain (rest looked up from reference TRBV18 and TRBJ2-5): NAGVMQNPRHLVRRRGQEARLRCSPMKGHSHVYWYRQLPEEGLKFMVYLQKENIIDESGMPKERFSAEFPKEGPSILRIQQVVRGDSAAYFCASSVLDSKETQYFGPGTRLLVL.